This T cell receptor (beta chain) was recovered during a study of blood T cell repertoires in COVID-19. Clones were read by immunoSEQ multiplex PCR, and TCRdb kept only the in-frame ones, dropping some. The profile covers around 47,000 clones, with about four fifths appearing a single time and about 7% taken by the ten largest. The V gene lost 3 bases and the J gene lost 2 bases, with 13 bases spanning the gap. The CDR3 length is 16 residues. Germline V gene data show CDR1 as SGHDN and CDR2 as FVKESK. This clone was recorded a few times. Sequencing was performed on peripheral blood. This TCR derives from a man in his 70s with active COVID-19. The chain recombines TRBV14 with TRBJ1-4, with D possibly TRBD1 on 5 matching bases. The CDR3 DNA is TGTGCCAGCAGCCAGATCAGGGTAACGACTAATGAAAAACTGTTTTTT. Its protein product is CASSQIRVTTNEKLFF.